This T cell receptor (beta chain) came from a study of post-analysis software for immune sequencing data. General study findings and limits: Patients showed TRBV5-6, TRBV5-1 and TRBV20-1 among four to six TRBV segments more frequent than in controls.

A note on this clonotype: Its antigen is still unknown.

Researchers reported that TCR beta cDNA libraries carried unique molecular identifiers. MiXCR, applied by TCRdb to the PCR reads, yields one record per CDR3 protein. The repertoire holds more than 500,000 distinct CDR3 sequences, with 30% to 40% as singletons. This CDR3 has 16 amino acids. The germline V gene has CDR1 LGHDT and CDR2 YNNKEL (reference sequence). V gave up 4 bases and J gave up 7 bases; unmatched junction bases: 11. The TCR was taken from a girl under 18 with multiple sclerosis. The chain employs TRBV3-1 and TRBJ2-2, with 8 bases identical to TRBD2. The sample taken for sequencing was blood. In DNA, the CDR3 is TGTGCCAGCAGCCGCCCGGCGGGGGGATCTATCGGGGAGCTGTTTTTT. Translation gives CASSRPAGGSIGELFF.